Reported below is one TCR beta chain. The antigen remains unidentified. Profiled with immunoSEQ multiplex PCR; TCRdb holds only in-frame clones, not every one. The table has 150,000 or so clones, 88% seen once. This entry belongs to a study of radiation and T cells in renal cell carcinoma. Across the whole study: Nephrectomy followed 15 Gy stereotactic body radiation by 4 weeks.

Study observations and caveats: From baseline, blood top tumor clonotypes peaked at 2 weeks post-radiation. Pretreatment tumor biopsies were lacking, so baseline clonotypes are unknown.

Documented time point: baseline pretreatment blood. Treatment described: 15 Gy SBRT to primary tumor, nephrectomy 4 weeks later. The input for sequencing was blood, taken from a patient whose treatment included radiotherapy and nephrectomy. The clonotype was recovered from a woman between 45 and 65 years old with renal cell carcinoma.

DNA of the CDR3: TGTGCCAGCTCCCCTATGGAGGGAACAACTGGAAACACCATATATTTT. This encodes CASSPMEGTTGNTIYF. The chain combines TRBV18 with TRBJ1-3; D is uncertain. Per the germline V gene, CDR1 is KGHSH and CDR2 is LQKENI. CDR3 length: 16 residues. Deletions cut 6 bases from V and 2 bases from J, with 17 bases between.